This paragraph reports one T cell receptor (beta chain). This clonotype was observed a single time. No cognate antigen has been identified for it. Compared with germline, one end of the junction differs, possibly owing to a read error. Libraries were built with 5' RACE. Sequencing took place on an Illumina HiSeq 2500. A second roughly 7 to 11 cycle PCR used a sample-barcoded 5' primer and a J-beta primer mix. A template-switch 5' adaptor carrying 12 random nucleotides introduced a unique molecular identifier onto each TCR beta cDNA molecule. Each sample yielded at least 2.5 million CDR3-containing paired-end reads. All of the RNA was converted into first-strand cDNA using the Mint cDNA synthesis kit, with a TRBC-specific oligonucleotide serving as the primer. Following uracil-DNA glycosylase treatment, all cDNA underwent a first 18-cycle PCR with the universal primers M1SS and BC2_uni_R. The paper's data handling went like this. Each sample was normalized by randomly selecting 1 million high-quality reads, each carrying a distinct molecular identifier. Reads with shared molecular identifiers were discarded instead of being binned into consensus sequences. CDR3 identification, clonotype clustering and error correction used MiTCR with a Q25 quality threshold and the strictest error-elimination algorithm. A nonparametric unseen species model with Euler transformation was used to estimate a lower bound on total TCR beta diversity. The public reads were run again by TCRdb, first through fastp at Q25 and then through MiXCR, and only productive beta chains were kept. Every distinct CDR3 protein forms one entry, paired with its most common genes and DNA. These V and J calls are TCRdb output, not the study's own analysis. This sample comprises hundreds of thousands of distinct CDR3 sequences, 25% of them detected only once. More than 8% of the sample is taken by the ten largest.

This sample stems from a study of blood T cells in healthy people across ages (dated by TCRdb to between 2014 and 2017). About the investigation overall: In model experiments, template switching captured about one uniquely barcoded TCR beta cDNA molecule for every two T cells. Four age groups were formed from the donors: young (average approximately 16 years), middle-aged (less than 40), aged (about 62) and long-lived (more than 75). To track age-related changes in TCR beta repertoire diversity, the study relied on deep sequencing normalized with unique cDNA molecular identifiers. Two additional independent replicas of 1 million unique cDNA reads from the same blood draw were analyzed for two donors (one aged 18 to 29 and one aged 80 or older).

Broader findings and caveats from the paper: Observed TCR beta diversity per million T cells fell roughly linearly with age, and a significant reduction was already apparent by age about 38. Because donor CMV infection status was unknown, age-related changes in expanded clonotypes were potentially confounded. Compared with the aged group, the long-lived group had more naive CD4+ T cells, fewer expanded clones and increased TCR diversity, suggesting age selection. Because profiling used bulk unsorted PBMCs, naive and antigen-experienced compartments could not be compared conclusively. Estimates of total diversity based on one million sequenced T cells were considered lower bounds and underestimates. There was a strong correlation between observed TCR beta diversity and the percentage of naive T cells measured by flow cytometry.

Systemically healthy Caucasian individuals from Russia, around 39 in total and aged about 6 to 95 years, were included as donors. Each donor gave ten milliliters of peripheral blood, drawn into EDTA-treated Vacutainer tubes. Ficoll-Paque density-gradient centrifugation was used to isolate PBMCs, with at least 6.5 million per sample. Trizol reagent was used to extract total RNA from PBMCs, with at least 5 micrograms per sample. The percentages of naive CD45RAhigh/CD27high T cells were determined by flow cytometry on a PBMC aliquot from every donor. The CDR3 contains 15 residues, cysteine and phenylalanine counted. Of all the DNA, just the CDR3 is kept, 45 bases in frame from base 1. CDR1 and CDR2 are drawn from the germline V gene: SQVTM, ANQGSEA. This sample was shared with a second study, whose subject was T cells of mothers and their children. As that second paper reports: The donors were nine systemically healthy Caucasian individuals, made up of three mothers and their six children. cDNA synthesis used all of the extracted RNA, with 1.5 ug of RNA in each 15 ul reaction. In the second PCR, the M1S primer added sample barcodes and 2-4 random nucleotides. Over 8 million TCR beta CDR3 reads were obtained for each mother, and around 2.7 million reads were obtained for each child. Thymic selection similarly shapes TCR recombination output in related and unrelated pairs, with minor effect from inherited differences. Normalized repertoire overlap was always found to be slightly, but never significantly, higher in related mother-child pairs than in unrelated mother-child pairs. No persistent microchimeric T cell clones were detected, at a sensitivity of roughly 100 clones per million clonotypes. To look for features that set related mother-child pairs apart from unrelated individuals, the researchers ran deep NGS to compare the TCR beta repertoires of mothers and children. Mothers averaged about 40 +/- 4 years of age and children averaged around 10 +/- 4 years. After adapter ligation with NEBNext reagents, the libraries were sequenced on Illumina HiSeq 2000 with 100+100 nt paired-end reads. Mother and child libraries were prepared a month apart and sequenced in separate runs to prevent cross-contamination. For each donor, somewhere between 500,000 and 2,000,000 distinct TCR beta clonotypes were identified. Naive TCR beta clonotypes were estimated from low-frequency clonotypes matched to each donor's FACS-determined naive share, without sorting.

The sequencing sample was made of blood. This receptor was taken from a boy between 10 and 17 years old in good health. Recombination linked TRBV29-1 to TRBJ2-1; 13 junctional bases match TRBD2. The CDR3 protein sequence reads: CSVKGLAGVYNGQFF. In nucleotide form, the sequence is TGCAGCGTTAAAGGACTAGCGGGAGTTTACAATGGGCAGTTCTTC.